The TCR beta chain under discussion was sequenced for a study of cytotoxic CD8 clonotypes in ibrutinib-treated CLL. Libraries were prepared by immunoSEQ multiplex PCR; TCRdb keeps only in-frame clonotypes and omits some of them. Among around 250,000 clones listed, under 80% were seen once. This clone was recorded a few times. Per germline, CDR1 SNHLY and CDR2 FYNNEI. V lost 3 bases, J lost 2 bases, and 13 bases lay in between. This CDR3 spans 15 amino acids. The sequencing used PBMCs, collected after 24 months of ibrutinib treatment. The TCR was taken from a human donor with chronic lymphocytic leukemia. V gene TRBV2 combines with J gene TRBJ1-2, with a possible D match to TRBD1 (5 bases). This CDR3 reads CASSEFPGANYGYTF. CDR3 bases: TGTGCCAGCAGTGAGTTCCCCGGGGCAAACTATGGCTACACCTTC.